This T cell receptor (beta chain) originates from a study of blood T cells in healthy people across ages (dated by TCRdb to the mid-2010s). Background for the entire study: In model experiments, roughly one uniquely barcoded TCR beta cDNA molecule per two T cells was captured by template switching. Using the same blood draw, the study looked at two additional independent replicas of 1 million unique cDNA reads for two donors, one aged 18 to 30 and the other aged 80 or older. Four age groups were formed from the donors: young (average 16 years), middle-aged (around 37), aged (about 62) and long-lived (about 80). The study measured age-related changes in TCR beta repertoire diversity using deep sequencing normalized with unique cDNA molecular identifiers. The investigation overall reported the following: There was a strong correlation between observed TCR beta diversity and the percentage of naive T cells measured by flow cytometry. Because the CMV infection status of the donors was unknown, age-related changes in expanded clonotypes may potentially have been confounded. Estimates of total diversity from one million sequenced T cells were regarded as lower bounds and underestimates. The long-lived group showed more naive CD4+ T cells, fewer expanded clones and increased TCR diversity than the aged group, suggesting age selection. As age increased, observed TCR beta diversity per million T cells dropped in a roughly linear way, and a significant reduction was already evident by age about 40. Conclusive comparison of naive and antigen-experienced compartments was prevented by the profiling of bulk unsorted PBMCs.

With regard to this clonotype: Its antigen is unknown. There are no base qualities to consult, and no much larger clone falls within one base.

The library was made by 5' RACE. Sequencer: Illumina HiSeq 2500. A second PCR of 7 to 11 cycles was performed with a sample-barcoded 5' primer and a J-beta primer mix. Each TCR beta cDNA molecule received a unique molecular identifier from a template-switch 5' adaptor carrying 12 random nucleotides. At least 2.5 million CDR3-containing paired-end reads were obtained from each sample. The Mint cDNA synthesis kit, primed by a TRBC-specific oligonucleotide, was used to synthesize first-strand cDNA from all RNA. Following uracil-DNA glycosylase treatment, all cDNA underwent a first 18-cycle PCR with the universal primers M1SS and BC2_uni_R. In the paper's pipeline: Normalization of each sample was performed by random selection of 1 million high-quality reads, each carrying a distinct molecular identifier. Reads sharing molecular identifiers were discarded rather than binned into consensus sequences. MiTCR, with a Q25 quality threshold and the strictest error-elimination algorithm, was used for CDR3 identification, clonotype clustering and error correction. A nonparametric unseen species model using Euler transformation provided a lower-bound estimate of total TCR beta diversity. TCRdb reanalyzed the raw reads on its own, using fastp at Q25 for trimming and MiXCR for clone calling, and kept in-frame beta chains. CDR3 protein duplicates are merged, each entry listing the most common genes and DNA. Here the V and J calls rest on TCRdb's processing, not on the authors' analysis. This sample lists 780,000 or so distinct CDR3 sequences; roughly 25% were detected once. The ten most abundant clones make up under 4.5% of the sample.

The CDR3 sequence holds 17 residues, the cysteine and phenylalanine included. Only the CDR3 part of the read is kept: 51 bases, read in frame from the first base. At the junction V is shortened by 0 bases and J by 7 bases; bases outside the gene matches: 6. Sequences LGHDT (CDR1) and YNNKEL (CDR2) are obtained from the germline V gene (reference sequence). The donors were a few dozen Caucasian individuals from Russia, aged 6 to 90 years, who were systemically healthy. Each donor gave ten milliliters of peripheral blood, drawn into EDTA-treated Vacutainer tubes. Ficoll-Paque density-gradient centrifugation was used to isolate PBMCs, with at least 7 million per sample. Trizol reagent was used to extract total RNA from PBMCs, with at least 5.5 micrograms per sample. For every donor, an aliquot of PBMCs went through flow cytometry to measure the percentages of naive CD45RAhigh/CD27high T cells. These data were also reused for a study on T cells of mothers and their children. That second report states: Donors were nine systemically healthy Caucasian individuals: three mothers and their six children. cDNA synthesis used all of the extracted RNA, with 1.5 ug of RNA in each 15 ul reaction. In the second PCR, the M1S primer introduced both the sample barcodes and 2-4 random nucleotides. Over 9 million TCR beta CDR3 reads came from each mother, compared with 2.5 million to 3.5 million reads from each child. Thymic selection similarly shapes TCR recombination output in related and unrelated pairs, with minor effect from inherited differences. Normalized repertoire overlap was always found to be slightly, but never significantly, higher in related mother-child pairs than in unrelated mother-child pairs. With a sensitivity of approximately 96 clones per million clonotypes, no persistent microchimeric T cell clones were detected. To look for features that set related mother-child pairs apart from unrelated individuals, the researchers ran deep NGS to compare the TCR beta repertoires of mothers and children. On average, the children were roughly 11 +/- 4 years old, while the mothers were about 38 +/- 4 years old. Libraries were sequenced on Illumina HiSeq 2000 with 100+100 nt paired-end reads after adapter ligation with NEBNext reagents. To avoid cross-contamination, the mother libraries and the child libraries were prepared a month apart and sequenced in separate runs. For each donor, between about 450,000 and 2,300,000 distinct TCR beta clonotypes were identified. Naive TCR beta clonotypes were estimated from low-frequency clonotypes matched to each donor's FACS-determined naive share, without sorting.

The source material was blood. This sequence uses TRBV3-1 and TRBJ2-5; the central 15 bases match TRBD2. This TCR was recovered from a boy aged 5-17 years in good health. The nucleotide sequence reads as follows: TGTGCCAGCAGCCAAGAATCGGGACTAGCGGGAGGTGGGACCCAGTACTTC. This codes for CASSQESGLAGGGTQYF.